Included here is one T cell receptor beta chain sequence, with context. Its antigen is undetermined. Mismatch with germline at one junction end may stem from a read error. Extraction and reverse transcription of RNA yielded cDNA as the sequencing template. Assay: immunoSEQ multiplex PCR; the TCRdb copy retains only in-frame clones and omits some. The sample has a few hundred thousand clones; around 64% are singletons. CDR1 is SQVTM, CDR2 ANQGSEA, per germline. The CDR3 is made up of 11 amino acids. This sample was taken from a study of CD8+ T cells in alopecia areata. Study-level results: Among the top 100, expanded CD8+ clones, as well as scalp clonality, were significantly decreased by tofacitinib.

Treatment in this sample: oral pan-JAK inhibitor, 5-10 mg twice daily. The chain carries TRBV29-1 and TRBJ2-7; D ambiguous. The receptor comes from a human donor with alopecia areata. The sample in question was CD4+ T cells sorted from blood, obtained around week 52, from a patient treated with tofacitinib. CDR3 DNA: TGCAGCGTTGATGCAGGACGCGAGCCGTACTTC. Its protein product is CSVDAGREPYF.